This T cell receptor beta chain was obtained from a study of blood T cell repertoires in COVID-19 (dated by TCRdb to 2018 to 2021). Context from the whole study: Collaborator samples came from the United States, Italy and Spain and covered acute and convalescent phases of COVID-19. The prospective study material was composed of cDNA or gDNA derived from T cells, B-cell-depleted T cells, or PBMCs. Deeply sampled blood TCRbeta repertoires from subjects exposed to, actively infected with, or recovered from COVID-19 were included in the dataset. The repertoires were made available in a free public database intended to serve as a resource for research on the immune response to SARS-CoV-2. Samples came from the ongoing ImmuneRACE study (first 160 participants) plus 1,254 subjects from 6 global collaborators. Sample metadata almost always included a de-identified subject ID, COVID-19 status, age in years and sex. Where HLA class I and class II types were available, the types were taken from metadata supplied by the sample provider, not from assay-based typing.

TCRbeta CDR3 regions were amplified from genomic DNA by means of the immunoSEQ Assay, a bias-controlled multiplex PCR. The paper's processing steps were these. Nucleated cell counts per sample were estimated from amplification of reference gene primers within the assay. To quantify the absolute abundance of each unique TCRbeta CDR3 rearrangement, sequence reads were collapsed and filtered. For each sample, productive Simpson clonality was calculated by taking the square root of Simpson's diversity index across productive rearrangements. As stored in TCRdb, this immuneACCESS dataset retains in-frame rearrangements with V and J assigned. A fraction of the clones does not appear; measured against another copy, unresolved V genes explain less than half of the discrepancy, and the remainder lacks a known reason. Clone size and the V and J calls come from that table; the DNA yielded D and trimming. A total of about 250,000 clones appear in this sample, around nine tenths of them only once. The leading ten clones occupy 2% to 2.5% of the sample.

A remark on this clone: This clone's antigen is unknown. Qualities for individual bases were not recorded, and no much larger clone is one base off.

Samples from volunteer blood donors who had recovered from COVID-19 were contributed by a second Seattle source. Collaborating institutions collected whole blood in K2EDTA tubes following their own protocols. Collaborator samples were shipped for TCRbeta analysis as frozen whole blood, isolated PBMCs, or DNA extracted from either sample type. The paper as a whole reports these results and caveats: How much clinical and demographic metadata was included differed by source and by participant, and the metadata was provided uncurated.

The trim is 7 bases for V and 2 bases for J, with a gap of 13 bases between the germline ends. The germline V gene specifies SNHLY as CDR1 and FYNNEI as CDR2. Its CDR3 holds 14 amino acids, cysteine through phenylalanine. Just the 42-base CDR3 DNA is kept, in frame starting at base 1. The sample was peripheral blood. The sequence was collected from a woman in her thirties or forties who had recovered from COVID-19. The sequence links TRBV2 to TRBJ2-3; the D region possibly corresponds to TRBD1 (6 bases align). The CDR3 here reads CASKQDSHTDTQYF. The DNA sequence is given as TGTGCCAGCAAGCAGGACAGCCACACAGATACGCAGTATTTT.